These 29 T cell receptor beta chains originate from one sample sequenced in a study of CD8 T cells in Susac syndrome. About 0.5 to 1 ug RNA was reverse transcribed with random hexamers. Via MiXCR, TCRdb re-called the immunoSEQ multiplex PCR reads, giving one row per CDR3 protein. Among about 140,000 distinct CDR3 sequences listed, approximately 95% were seen once. Sequenced sample: CD4+ T cells from PBMCs. These receptors all stem from a human donor with Susac syndrome.

The chain links TRBV3-1 to TRBJ2-2, with TRBD2 matching over 12 bases. The trim removed 4 bases at V and 5 bases at J, leaving 5 bases unmatched. The CDR3 contains 16 residues. Looked up from germline, CDR1 is LGHDT and CDR2 is YNNKEL (reference sequence). The CDR3 DNA reads TGTGCCAGCAGCCCCCGACTAGCGGGAGTGACCGGGGAGCTGTTTTTT. It encodes CASSPRLAGVTGELFF.

In DNA, the CDR3 is TGTGCCAGCACCCCCGAAGGACAATACGAGCAGTACTTC. The encoded protein is CASTPEGQYEQYF. This chain connects TRBV19 to TRBJ2-7, with D perhaps matching TRBD1 (5 bases). V lost 9 bases and J 4 bases, leaving 16 bases between the germline ends. The CDR3 is 13 amino acids. Germline lookup yields CDR1 LNHDA and CDR2 SQIVND (reference sequence).

The chain employs TRBV5-1 and TRBJ1-5, with TRBD1 as a possible D gene (6 bases). Germline lookup yields CDR1 SGHRS and CDR2 YFSETQ. V was cut by 0 bases and J by 3 bases, with 7 bases left in between. CDR3 length: 14 residues. CDR3 sequence reads: CASSLGDINQPQHF. The CDR3 coding sequence is TGCGCCAGCAGCTTGGGGGACATCAATCAGCCCCAGCATTTT. Full variable domain (outside the CDR3, taken from reference TRBV5-1 and TRBJ1-5): KAGVTQTPRYLIKTRGQQVTLSCSPISGHRSVSWYQQTPGQGLQFLFEYFSETQRNKGNFPGRFSGRQFSNSRSEMNVSTLELGDSALYLCASSLGDINQPQHFGDGTRLSIL.

The chain employs TRBV3-1 and TRBJ1-5, with D hard to call. The CDR3 is 13 amino acids. Looked up from germline, CDR1 is LGHDT and CDR2 is YNNKEL (reference sequence). Trimming removed 1 base from V and 5 bases from J, with 6 bases in between. CDR3 loop: CASSQGGYQPQHF. The CDR3 bases are TGTGCCAGCAGCCAAGGCGGATATCAGCCCCAGCATTTT.

The V gene is TRBV14, the J gene TRBJ2-7; 8 bases are a match to TRBD1. The germline V gene encodes CDR1 SGHDN and CDR2 FVKESK. V lost 8 bases to trimming and J lost 0 bases; unmatched junction nucleotides: 3. The CDR3 is 13 amino acids. CDR3 bases: TGTGCCAGCGCAACAGGGGGCTCCTACGAGCAGTACTTC. It yields the protein CASATGGSYEQYF. Looking up the rest from reference TRBV14 and TRBJ2-7 gives the full variable domain: EAGVTQFPSHSVIEKGQTVTLRCDPISGHDNLYWYRRVMGKEIKFLLHFVKESKQDESGMPNNRFLAERTGGTYSTLKVQPAELEDSGVYFCASATGGSYEQYFGPGTRLTVT.

This chain links TRBV3-1 with TRBJ1-3; D gene uncertain. Trimming took off 3 bases at V and 0 bases at J, with 9 bases between the two ends. Germline assignment: CDR1 LGHDT and CDR2 YNNKEL (reference sequence). This CDR3 contains 15 residues. The CDR3: CASSQGGSSGNTIYF. In nucleotides, the CDR3 is TGTGCCAGCAGCCAGGGAGGATCCTCTGGAAACACCATATATTTT.

This clonotype was counted a single time. The V and J genes are TRBV16 and TRBJ1-2, with 11 bases fitting TRBD1. CDR3 length: 14 residues. Per the germline V gene, CDR1 is KGHSY and CDR2 is FQNENV. Trimming cost V 4 bases and J 6 bases; bases outside gene matches: 4. CDR3 in DNA: TGTGCCAGCAGCCGTTCGGGACAGGGGGATGGCTACACCTTC. Amino acid sequence: CASSRSGQGDGYTF.

The V call is TRBV6-5, the J call TRBJ1-2; 9 bases agree with TRBD1. Germline lookup yields CDR1 MNHEY and CDR2 SVGAGI. V lost 5 bases to trimming and J lost 5 bases; unmatched junction nucleotides: 6. The CDR3 covers 14 residues. The CDR3 bases are TGTGCCAGCAGTGTTGGACAGGGGAGATATGGCTACACCTTC. It codes for CASSVGQGRYGYTF.

The rearrangement links TRBV5-4 to TRBJ2-5, with D hard to call. V lost 3 bases and J 3 bases, leaving 9 bases between the germline ends. This CDR3 is built from 13 residues. Germline CDR1 and CDR2: SGHNT and YYREEE (reference sequence). CDR3 sequence (DNA): TGTGCCAGCAGCTCCGGGCCTAAAGAGACCCAGTACTTC. Its translation is CASSSGPKETQYF. Looking up the rest from reference TRBV5-4 and TRBJ2-5 gives the full variable domain: ETGVTQSPTHLIKTRGQQVTLRCSSQSGHNTVSWYQQALGQGPQFIFQYYREEENGRGNFPPRFSGLQFPNYSSELNVNALELDDSALYLCASSSGPKETQYFGPGTRLLVL.

This rearrangement joins TRBV30 to TRBJ2-7, with TRBD1 matching over 9 bases. Germline V CDR1 and CDR2: GTSNPN, SVGIG (reference sequence). The CDR3 consists of 15 residues. The trim removed 1 base at V and 3 bases at J, leaving 7 bases unmatched. The CDR3 reads CAWSATGTGIYEQYF. The CDR3 DNA reads TGTGCCTGGAGTGCAACCGGGACAGGGATCTACGAGCAGTACTTC.

The V gene is TRBV23-1, the J gene TRBJ2-7; no clear D. TRBV23-1 is flagged as an ORF with uncertain function. V was shortened by 4 bases and J by 4 bases, with 8 bases between the two germline ends. The CDR3 has 12 residues. The CDR3 sequence is CASSRYTYEQYF. CDR3 coding DNA: TGCGCCAGCAGTCGTTACACGTACGAGCAGTACTTC.

The chain recombines TRBV9 with TRBJ2-5; TRBD2 matches 12 bases. Germline V gene data show CDR1 as SGDLS and CDR2 as YYNGEE. The CDR3 totals 17 residues. V gave up 3 bases and J gave up 4 bases; unmatched junction bases: 10. The CDR3 protein is CASSAGATSGGLETQYF. The CDR3 DNA follows: TGTGCCAGCAGCGCCGGAGCGACTAGCGGGGGTCTAGAGACCCAGTACTTC.

V gene TRBV11-1 combines with J gene TRBJ2-3; D gene ambiguous. V was pared by 5 bases and J by 2 bases, with 11 bases between. This CDR3 comprises 14 residues. Germline assignment: CDR1 SGHAT and CDR2 FQDESV (reference sequence). The CDR3 DNA reads TGTGCCAGCAGCCCAGGCTCTCCCACAGATACGCAGTATTTT. This sequence encodes CASSPGSPTDTQYF. Full variable domain (rest looked up from reference TRBV11-1 and TRBJ2-3): EAEVAQSPRYKITEKSQAVAFWCDPISGHATLYWYRQILGQGPELLVQFQDESVVDDSQLPKDRFSAERLKGVDSTLKIQPAELGDSAMYLCASSPGSPTDTQYFGPGTRLTVL.

The chain uses TRBV25-1 and TRBJ2-7, with D perhaps TRBD1 (6 bases). This CDR3 spans 13 amino acids. Germline CDR1 reads MGHDK; CDR2 reads SYGVNS. The germline V and J ends were trimmed by 2 bases and 5 bases, with 10 bases remaining between them. The DNA of the CDR3 is TGTGCCAGCAGTGAAACAGGGATCCACGAGCAGTACTTC. It codes for CASSETGIHEQYF.

The genes are TRBV20-1 and TRBJ2-3, with a tentative D call TRBD2 (5 bases). The CDR3 runs 11 residues. CDR1 is DFQATT, CDR2 SNEGSKA, per germline (reference sequence). The V end lost 1 base, the J end lost 6 bases, and 5 bases lay between the germline ends. The CDR3 DNA follows: TGCAGTGCTAGAGGGGAGGATACGCAGTATTTT. Amino acids: CSARGEDTQYF.

The CDR3 protein is CTSSQDVVQRSPPDTQYF. For the CDR3, the DNA is TGCACCAGCAGCCAAGATGTTGTCCAGAGATCCCCCCCAGATACGCAGTATTTT. The rearrangement joins TRBV1 to TRBJ2-3; the table's TRBD1 call for D was not verified on the DNA. TRBV1 is termed a pseudogene. The CDR3 consists of 18 residues.

The chain links TRBV29-1 to TRBJ1-2; perhaps TRBD1 as D (5 bases). This CDR3 is built from 14 residues. CDR1 is SQVTM and CDR2 is ANQGSEA in the germline V gene. V lost 2 bases and J 4 bases, leaving 14 bases between the germline ends. This CDR3 reads CSVEKVGVGYGYTF. The DNA of the CDR3 is TGCAGCGTTGAAAAGGTGGGGGTCGGCTATGGCTACACCTTC.

The chain joins TRBV18 to TRBJ2-1; TRBD2 matches at 11 bases. Looked up from germline, CDR1 is KGHSH and CDR2 is LQKENI. The J segment lost 7 bases and the V segment lost 2 bases, leaving 7 bases of the junction unmatched. The CDR3 has 16 amino acids. The CDR3 reads CASSPGLAGAGNEQFF. Written as DNA, the CDR3 is TGTGCCAGCTCACCAGGACTAGCGGGCGCAGGGAATGAGCAGTTCTTC. The full variable domain, its missing parts supplied by reference TRBV18 and TRBJ2-1, is NAGVMQNPRHLVRRRGQEARLRCSPMKGHSHVYWYRQLPEEGLKFMVYLQKENIIDESGMPKERFSAEFPKEGPSILRIQQVVRGDSAAYFCASSPGLAGAGNEQFFGPGTRLTVL.

This chain joins TRBV12-3 or TRBV12-4 and TRBJ2-3; D ambiguous. The V and J ends lost 1 base and 2 bases respectively, with 7 bases between them. The CDR3 sequence is 14 residues long. CDR3 nucleotide sequence: TGTGCCAGCAGTTTAGGACTGAACACAGATACGCAGTATTTT. As protein: CASSLGLNTDTQYF.

The rearrangement joins TRBV12-3 or TRBV12-4 to TRBJ2-4; 12 bases agree with TRBD1. V lost 6 bases and J lost 14; bases outside the gene matches: 11. The CDR3 is made up of 14 amino acids. The CDR3 sequence: CASSPPGQGALKYF. The CDR3, as DNA: TGTGCCAGCAGCCCACCGGGACAGGGGGCGCTGAAGTACTTC.

V gene TRBV30 combines with J gene TRBJ1-1; D not resolved. The CDR3 loop spans 14 amino acids. Trimming left V 0 bases short and J 0 bases short, with 8 bases between. Germline CDR1 GTSNPN, CDR2 SVGIG (reference sequence). For the CDR3, the DNA is TGTGCCTGGAGTGTACGAGGTTTGAACACTGAAGCTTTCTTT. Translation gives CAWSVRGLNTEAFF. Looking up the rest from reference TRBV30 and TRBJ1-1 gives the full variable domain: SQTIHQWPATLVQPVGSPLSLECTVEGTSNPNLYWYRQAAGRGLQLLFYSVGIGQISSEVPQNLSASRPQDRQFILSSKKLLLSDSGFYLCAWSVRGLNTEAFFGQGTRLTVV.

The chain combines TRBV5-4 with TRBJ2-3, with 7 bases that match TRBD1. The germline gives CDR1 SGHNT, CDR2 YYREEE (reference sequence). J lost 5 bases, V lost 0 bases, and 0 bases had no gene match. The CDR3 totals 13 residues. In nucleotides, the CDR3 is TGTGCCAGCAGCTTGGCAGGGGGAGATACGCAGTATTTT. Translation gives CASSLAGGDTQYF. The entire variable domain, with the rest obtained from reference TRBV5-4 and TRBJ2-3, is as follows: ETGVTQSPTHLIKTRGQQVTLRCSSQSGHNTVSWYQQALGQGPQFIFQYYREEENGRGNFPPRFSGLQFPNYSSELNVNALELDDSALYLCASSLAGGDTQYFGPGTRLTVL.

This chain links TRBV6-1 with TRBJ2-6; the D gene could be TRBD1 or TRBD2 (5 bases each). The CDR3 length is 16 residues. Germline V gives CDR1 MNHNS, CDR2 SASEGT. Deletions cut 6 bases from V and 0 bases from J, with 12 bases between. The CDR3 protein is CASSRGDVSGANVLTF. The CDR3 DNA follows: TGTGCCAGCAGCCGAGGGGACGTCTCTGGGGCCAACGTCCTGACTTTC.

V gene TRBV30 combines with J gene TRBJ2-7; D is possibly TRBD2 (6 bases). The CDR3 is 15 residues long. Germline V gene data show CDR1 as GTSNPN and CDR2 as SVGIG (reference sequence). Trimming took off 1 base at V and 2 bases at J, with 15 bases between the two ends. CDR3 sequence (DNA): TGTGCCTGGAGTGATCGCCGGGGGTTCCCCTACGAGCAGTACTTC. Encoded protein: CAWSDRRGFPYEQYF.

The CDR3: CASSRETGGTEAFF. DNA for the CDR3: TGTGCCAGCAGCCGGGAAACAGGGGGCACTGAAGCTTTCTTT. The V and J genes are TRBV28 and TRBJ1-1; 8 nucleotides align to TRBD1. The CDR3 is made up of 14 amino acids. Looked up from germline, CDR1 is MDHEN and CDR2 is SYDVKM. V was clipped by 6 bases and J by 4 bases; unmatched bases: 7.

This clonotype was seen once. The chain is built from TRBV10-3 and TRBJ1-1; TRBD1 aligns across 7 bases. This CDR3 has 15 amino acids. Germline V CDR1 and CDR2: ENHRY, SYGVKD. The V segment lost 1 base and the J segment 5 bases; nucleotides outside the gene matches: 7. The CDR3 region is CAISELSSQGTEAFF. The CDR3 DNA follows: TGTGCCATCAGTGAGTTAAGCTCACAGGGGACTGAAGCTTTCTTT.

The chain is built from TRBV18 and TRBJ2-5; the D is unclear. Germline CDR1 and CDR2: KGHSH and LQKENI. Trimming removed 0 bases from V and 2 bases from J, with 10 bases in between. CDR3 length: 15 amino acids. The CDR3 DNA reads TGTGCCAGCTCACCACCGGTCGTCCGACAAGAGACCCAGTACTTC. It codes for CASSPPVVRQETQYF. Variable domain in full (rest from reference TRBV18 and TRBJ2-5): NAGVMQNPRHLVRRRGQEARLRCSPMKGHSHVYWYRQLPEEGLKFMVYLQKENIIDESGMPKERFSAEFPKEGPSILRIQQVVRGDSAAYFCASSPPVVRQETQYFGPGTRLLVL.

The chain couples TRBV30 to TRBJ2-7; tentatively, D is TRBD2 (6 bases). V was shortened by 2 bases and J by 1 base, with 15 bases between the two germline ends. Germline V gene lookup returns CDR1 GTSNPN and CDR2 SVGIG (reference sequence). This CDR3 comprises 15 residues. The DNA of the CDR3 is TGTGCCTGGAGTCTTGGAGGGACTTCTTCCTACGAGCAGTACTTC. Encoded protein: CAWSLGGTSSYEQYF.

The V call is TRBV7-2, the J call TRBJ2-7; possible D gene TRBD2, 5 bases. Germline loops: CDR1 SGHTA, CDR2 FQGNSA. Trimming removed 1 base from V and 2 bases from J, with 15 bases in between. The CDR3 contains 16 residues. In DNA form, the CDR3 reads TGTGCCAGCAGCTTAGATTGGCTAGCAGACACCTACGAGCAGTACTTC. The encoded protein is CASSLDWLADTYEQYF.